This T cell receptor (beta chain) is drawn from a study of T cells in localized non-small cell lung cancer. Whole-study results and caveats: Out of the top 100 tumor clones, a median about 50 were seen in adjacent lung. Measurement of T cell clonality placed uninvolved adjacent lung highest, above the level in tumor.

Of note for this clone: Its antigen is as yet unknown.

The CDR3 is 16 amino acids. Germline V lookup: CDR1 SGHAT, CDR2 FQNNGV. The germline V and J ends were trimmed by 1 base and 0 bases, with 10 bases remaining between them. Sequenced by immunoSEQ multiplex PCR; TCRdb stores in-frame clones only, minus some. This sample has tens of thousands of clones, with approximately 80% found just once. The chain is built from TRBV11-2 and TRBJ1-3; D ambiguous. The TCR comes from a female donor aged 60 or older with stage II squamous cell lung carcinoma. Material: peripheral blood, obtained before any cancer treatment. CDR3 DNA sequence: TGTGCCAGCAGCTTAGTCCCTGTGTACTCTGGAAACACCATATATTTT. It yields the protein CASSLVPVYSGNTIYF.